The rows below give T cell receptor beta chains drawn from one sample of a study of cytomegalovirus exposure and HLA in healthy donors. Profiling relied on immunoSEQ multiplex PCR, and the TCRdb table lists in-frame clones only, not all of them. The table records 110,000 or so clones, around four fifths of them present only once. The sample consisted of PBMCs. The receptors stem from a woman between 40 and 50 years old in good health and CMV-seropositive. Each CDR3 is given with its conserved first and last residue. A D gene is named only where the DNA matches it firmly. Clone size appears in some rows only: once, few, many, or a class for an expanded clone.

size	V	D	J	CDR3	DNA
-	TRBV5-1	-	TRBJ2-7	CASSSGHYYEQYF	TGCGCCAGCAGCTCGGGACATTACTACGAGCAGTACTTC
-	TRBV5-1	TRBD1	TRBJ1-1	CASTDRDEAFF	TGCGCCAGTACGGACAGGGACGAAGCTTTCTTT
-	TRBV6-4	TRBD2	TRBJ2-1	CASSYSSGGATHEQFF	TGTGCCAGCAGTTACTCTAGCGGGGGGGCAACCCATGAGCAGTTCTTC
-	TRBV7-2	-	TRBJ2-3	CASSLAGAGTDTQYF	TGTGCCAGCAGCTTAGCAGGGGCCGGCACAGATACGCAGTATTTT
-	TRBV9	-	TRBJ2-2	CASSGLADSTGELFF	TGTGCCAGCAGCGGGTTAGCGGACTCCACCGGGGAGCTGTTTTTT
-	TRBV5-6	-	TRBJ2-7	CASSLTGLQSYEQYF	TGTGCCAGCAGCTTGACAGGGCTCCAGTCCTACGAGCAGTACTTC
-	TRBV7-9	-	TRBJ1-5	CASSKPGGSNQPQHF	TGTGCCAGCAGCAAACCGGGGGGCAGCAATCAGCCCCAGCATTTT
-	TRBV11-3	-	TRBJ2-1	CASSLRVSAGSYNEQFF	TGTGCCAGCAGCCTCCGGGTTTCCGCGGGATCATACAATGAGCAGTTCTTC
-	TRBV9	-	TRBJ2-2	CASSVGLAFGTGELFF	TGTGCCAGCAGCGTAGGGCTAGCCTTTGGCACCGGGGAGCTGTTTTTT
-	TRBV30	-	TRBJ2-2	CASQTPLGTGELFF	TGTGCCTCGCAGACACCCCTGGGCACCGGGGAGCTGTTTTTT
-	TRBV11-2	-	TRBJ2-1	CASSQPLSERQFF	TGTGCCAGCAGTCAACCCTTGAGTGAGAGACAGTTCTTC
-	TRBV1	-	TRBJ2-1	CTSSQGTSGSLGNEQFF	TGCACCAGCAGCCAAGGGACTAGCGGGAGCTTGGGCAATGAGCAGTTCTTC
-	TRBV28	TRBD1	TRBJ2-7	CASSSEDRGLGEQYF	TGTGCCAGCAGCTCAGAGGACAGGGGGCTCGGCGAGCAGTACTTC
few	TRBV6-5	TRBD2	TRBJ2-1	CASSYKRGDEQFF	TGTGCCAGCAGTTACAAGCGGGGGGATGAGCAGTTCTTC
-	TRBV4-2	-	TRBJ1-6	CASSPGQTNSPLHF	TGTGCCAGCAGCCCGGGACAAACGAATTCACCCCTCCACTTT
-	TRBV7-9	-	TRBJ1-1	CASTYWNTEAFF	TGTGCCAGCACTTATTGGAACACTGAAGCTTTCTTT
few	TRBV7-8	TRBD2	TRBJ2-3	CASSFLTSGGMDTQYF	TGTGCCAGCAGCTTCCTGACTAGCGGGGGGATGGATACGCAGTATTTT
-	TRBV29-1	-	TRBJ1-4	CSVQKGLVTNEKLFF	TGCAGCGTCCAAAAGGGGTTGGTGACTAATGAAAAACTGTTTTTT
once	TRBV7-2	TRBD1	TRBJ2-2	CASSLQGANTGELFF	TGTGCCAGCAGCTTACAGGGGGCGAACACCGGGGAGCTGTTTTTT
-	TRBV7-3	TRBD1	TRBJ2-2	CASSSQGARNSGELFF	TGTGCCAGCAGCTCACAGGGGGCGCGTAATTCCGGGGAGCTGTTTTTT
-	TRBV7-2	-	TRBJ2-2	CASSLEQAAGELFF	TGTGCCAGCAGCTTAGAACAGGCGGCCGGGGAGCTGTTTTTT
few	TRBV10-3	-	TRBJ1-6	CAISESGGFSSYNSPLHF	TGTGCCATCAGTGAGTCCGGAGGGTTTAGCTCCTATAATTCACCCCTCCACTTT
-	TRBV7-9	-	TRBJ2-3	CASSLAQGQDTDTQYF	TGTGCCAGCAGCTTAGCGCAGGGGCAGGACACAGATACGCAGTATTTT
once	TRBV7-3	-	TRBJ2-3	CASSLNEGDTQYF	TGTGCCAGCAGCTTAAACGAGGGAGATACGCAGTATTTT
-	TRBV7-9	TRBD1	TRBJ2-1	CSSTPPQGALYNEQFF	TGTTCCAGCACCCCCCCCCAGGGGGCCCTATACAATGAGCAGTTCTTC
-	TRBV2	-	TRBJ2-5	CASKLVIGGQETQYF	TGTGCCAGCAAGTTGGTGATAGGAGGTCAAGAGACCCAGTACTTC
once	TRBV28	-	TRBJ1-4	CASSPPGHIEKLFF	TGTGCCAGCAGTCCCCCAGGGCATATTGAAAAACTGTTTTTT
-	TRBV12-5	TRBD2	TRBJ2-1	CASGSGLAGLSYNEQFF	TGTGCTAGTGGATCCGGACTAGCGGGGCTATCCTACAATGAGCAGTTCTTC
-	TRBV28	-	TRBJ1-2	CASNGNYGYTF	TGTGCCAGCAACGGTAACTATGGCTACACCTTC
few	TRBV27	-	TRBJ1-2	CASSSRGSSYFYGYTF	TGTGCCAGCAGTTCTCGGGGTTCCAGTTACTTCTATGGCTACACCTTC
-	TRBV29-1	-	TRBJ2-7	CSVQMSRADEQYF	TGCAGCGTCCAAATGTCCAGGGCCGACGAGCAGTACTTC
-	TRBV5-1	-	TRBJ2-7	CASSLGGAPYEQYF	TGCGCCAGCAGCTTGGGTGGAGCTCCTTACGAGCAGTACTTC
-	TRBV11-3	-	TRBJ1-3	CASSPADRAGNTIYF	TGTGCCAGCAGCCCCGCGGATCGGGCTGGAAACACCATATATTTT
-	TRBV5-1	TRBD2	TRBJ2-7	CASSLETSGSYEQYF	TGCGCCAGCAGCTTGGAGACTAGCGGGAGTTACGAGCAGTACTTC
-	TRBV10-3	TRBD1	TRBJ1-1	CATTTGMNTEAFF	TGTGCCACCACGACAGGGATGAACACTGAAGCTTTCTTT
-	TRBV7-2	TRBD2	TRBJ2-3	CASSLVYGAGARDTQYF	TGTGCCAGCAGCTTAGTGTACGGAGCGGGAGCGAGGGATACGCAGTATTTT
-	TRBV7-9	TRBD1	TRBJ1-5	CASSLVGTGVNQPQHF	TGTGCCAGCAGTCTAGTCGGGACAGGAGTTAATCAGCCCCAGCATTTT
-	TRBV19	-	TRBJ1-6	CASSIDQAGLNNSPLHF	TGTGCCAGTAGTATAGATCAGGCGGGACTGAACAATTCACCCCTCCACTTT
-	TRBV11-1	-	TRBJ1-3	CASSRTGFSGNTIYF	TGTGCCAGCAGCCGAACAGGTTTCTCTGGAAACACCATATATTTT
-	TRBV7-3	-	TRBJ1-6	CASSLRGGVNNSPLHF	TGTGCCAGCAGCTTGCGGGGAGGGGTAAATAATTCACCCCTCCATTTT
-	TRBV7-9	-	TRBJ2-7	CASSARDSPYEQYF	TGTGCCAGCAGCGCGCGGGACAGCCCTTACGAGCAGTACTTC
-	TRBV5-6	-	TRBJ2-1	CASTPPSRINEQFF	TGTGCCAGCACCCCCCCTTCGAGGATCAATGAGCAGTTCTTC
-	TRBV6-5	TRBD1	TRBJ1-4	CASRRDRGHEKLFF	TGTGCCAGCAGACGGGACAGGGGACATGAAAAACTGTTTTTT
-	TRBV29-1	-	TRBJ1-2	CSALEGSNYGYTF	TGCAGCGCCCTAGAGGGTTCTAACTATGGCTACACCTTC
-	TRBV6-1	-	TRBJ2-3	CASSGGLQTGTDTQYF	TGTGCCAGCAGTGGGGGACTCCAAACGGGCACAGATACGCAGTATTTT
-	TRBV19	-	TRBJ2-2	CASSIDPRVIVKRGELFF	TGTGCCAGTAGTATAGATCCTCGCGTCATAGTCAAGAGGGGGGAGCTGTTTTTT
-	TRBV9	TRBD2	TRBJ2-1	CASSVGTSGSNEQFF	TGTGCCAGCAGCGTGGGGACTAGCGGGAGTAATGAGCAGTTCTTC
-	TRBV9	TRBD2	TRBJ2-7	CASSGGGYEQYF	TGTGCCAGCAGCGGCGGGGGCTACGAGCAGTACTTC
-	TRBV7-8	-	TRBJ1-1	CASMYQGREAFF	TGTGCCAGCATGTATCAGGGGCGTGAAGCTTTCTTT
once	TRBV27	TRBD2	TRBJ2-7	CASSIAGASYEQYF	TGTGCCAGCAGTATAGCGGGAGCTTCCTACGAGCAGTACTTC
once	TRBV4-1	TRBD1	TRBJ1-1	CASSRDRNTEAFF	TGCGCCAGCAGCCGGGACAGGAACACTGAAGCTTTCTTT
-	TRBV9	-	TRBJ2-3	CASSVAVTDTQYF	TGTGCCAGCAGCGTAGCGGTCACAGATACGCAGTATTTT
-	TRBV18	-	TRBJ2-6	CASSLRIGESGANVLTF	TGTGCCAGCTCACTGCGAATAGGGGAATCTGGGGCCAACGTCCTGACTTTC
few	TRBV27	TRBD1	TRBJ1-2	CASSLGGQVGGYTF	TGTGCCAGCAGTTTAGGTGGACAGGTCGGCGGCTACACCTTC
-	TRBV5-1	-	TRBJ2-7	CASSSTGPGGFPPYEQYF	TGCGCCAGCAGCTCAACAGGGCCCGGAGGTTTCCCCCCCTACGAGCAGTACTTC
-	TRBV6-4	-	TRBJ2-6	CASSVGGVGANVLTF	TGTGCCAGCAGTGTAGGAGGGGTAGGGGCCAACGTCCTGACTTTC
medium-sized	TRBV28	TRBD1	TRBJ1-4	CASSALLGQATNEKLFF	TGTGCCAGCAGTGCACTCCTGGGACAGGCAACTAATGAAAAACTGTTTTTT
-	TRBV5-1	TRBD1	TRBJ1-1	CASSLVGQDTEAFF	TGCGCCAGCAGCTTGGTGGGACAGGACACTGAAGCTTTCTTT
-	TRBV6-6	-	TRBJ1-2	CASSYSIGGVRGYTF	TGTGCCAGCAGTTACTCGATCGGGGGGGTTCGGGGCTACACCTTC